These T cell receptor beta chains were read from a single sample in a study of T-cell reconstitution after alpha-beta-depleted transplantation in children. TCRdb processed the PCR reads anew with MiXCR; each CDR3 protein has one entry. Of hundreds of thousands of distinct CDR3 sequences listed, 15% to 20% are singletons. The sequencing used PBMCs from the stem cell graft donor, collected from the stem cell graft. These receptors all stem from a human donor who donated a stem cell graft to a child with acute myeloid leukemia. Each CDR3 is given with its conserved first and last residue. Each record gives: J gene, V gene, CDR3 protein.

J gene: TRBJ1-5; V gene: TRBV5-1; CDR3 protein: CASSLVAGDQPQHF
J gene: TRBJ1-6; V gene: TRBV20-1; CDR3 protein: CSARALDRSYNSPLHF
J gene: TRBJ2-3; V gene: TRBV5-1; CDR3 protein: CASSFSTGGTDTQYF
J gene: TRBJ2-3; V gene: TRBV5-1; CDR3 protein: CASSLRESTDTQYF
J gene: TRBJ2-2; V gene: TRBV27; CDR3 protein: CASSRGFGELFF
J gene: TRBJ1-1; V gene: TRBV20-1; CDR3 protein: CSARGGEVNTEAFF
J gene: TRBJ1-1; V gene: TRBV30; CDR3 protein: CAWSVTTEAFF
J gene: TRBJ1-1; V gene: TRBV12-2; CDR3 protein: CASRLPGGAAMNTEAFF
J gene: TRBJ1-1; V gene: TRBV20-1; CDR3 protein: CSARDGNTEAFF
J gene: TRBJ1-2; V gene: TRBV20-1; CDR3 protein: CSATGYTF
J gene: TRBJ1-6; V gene: TRBV29-1; CDR3 protein: CSVAAGDGSPLHF
J gene: TRBJ1-1; V gene: TRBV29-1; CDR3 protein: CSVGGGANTEAFF
J gene: TRBJ2-2; V gene: TRBV9; CDR3 protein: CASSVREGDRVSTGELFF
J gene: TRBJ2-3; V gene: TRBV7-3; CDR3 protein: CASSGSGGVTDTQYF
J gene: TRBJ2-1; V gene: TRBV28; CDR3 protein: CASTTEVSYNEQFF
J gene: TRBJ1-4; V gene: TRBV24-1; CDR3 protein: CATSDPGQGNEKLFF
J gene: TRBJ2-5; V gene: TRBV15; CDR3 protein: CATSTRTSGEETQYF
J gene: TRBJ2-1; V gene: TRBV24-1; CDR3 protein: CAVRGEYNEQFF
J gene: TRBJ1-6; V gene: TRBV20-1; CDR3 protein: CSAGNRASPLHF
J gene: TRBJ2-7; V gene: TRBV7-9; CDR3 protein: CASNDRERAYEQYF
J gene: TRBJ2-5; V gene: TRBV20-1; CDR3 protein: CSAGGFVAGVQETQYF
J gene: TRBJ1-2; V gene: TRBV5-1; CDR3 protein: CASSSRTGADYGYTF
J gene: TRBJ2-7; V gene: TRBV6-2/TRBV6-3; CDR3 protein: CASSPGQGTHEQYF
J gene: TRBJ2-5; V gene: TRBV5-1; CDR3 protein: CASSSTGDGTQYF
J gene: TRBJ1-2; V gene: TRBV20-1; CDR3 protein: CSAREKTNYGYTF
J gene: TRBJ2-2; V gene: TRBV7-2; CDR3 protein: CASSIQGAAYAGELFF
J gene: TRBJ2-3; V gene: TRBV28; CDR3 protein: CASSRQATGDTQYF
J gene: TRBJ2-3; V gene: TRBV12-3/TRBV12-4; CDR3 protein: CASRRLGEDTQYF
J gene: TRBJ1-6; V gene: TRBV7-2; CDR3 protein: CASRLGSSPLHF
J gene: TRBJ2-3; V gene: TRBV7-2; CDR3 protein: CASSSWPDF
J gene: TRBJ2-3; V gene: TRBV20-1; CDR3 protein: CSARGSTGASTDTQYF
J gene: TRBJ2-3; V gene: TRBV5-6; CDR3 protein: CASTNGGIEDTQYF
J gene: TRBJ2-7; V gene: TRBV29-1; CDR3 protein: CSVGTYEQYF
J gene: TRBJ1-5; V gene: TRBV7-9; CDR3 protein: CASSSLGSASVEPQHF
J gene: TRBJ2-5; V gene: TRBV5-4; CDR3 protein: CASSSLGTEKEETQYF
J gene: TRBJ1-2; V gene: TRBV5-1; CDR3 protein: CASSLGREGYGYTF